This entry lists 13 T cell receptor beta chains sequenced from one sample in a study of T cell clonality in common variable immunodeficiency. Data came from immunoSEQ multiplex PCR; TCRdb stores just in-frame clones and leaves some out. This sample carries tens of thousands of clones, none of them present only once. The sequencing input was peripheral blood mononuclear cells. These receptors came from a person aged 18-70 years in good health.

This clone was seen many times. The DNA ends 3 residues before the CDR3 does, and the rest of the CDR3 is filled in from the germline J gene. The V call is TRBV7-6, the J call TRBJ2-2; possible D gene TRBD2, 5 bases. CDR3 length equals 14 residues. Trimming cost V 4 bases and J 1 base, with 7 bases left between them. Germline CDR1 SGHVS, CDR2 FNYEAQ. The CDR3 bases that were read are TGTGCCAGCAGCTCCAGCGGGAACACCGGGGAG. It translates to CASSSSGNTGE. The entire CDR3 protein is CASSSSGNTGELFF.

The sample holds many counts of this clone. Read sequence stops 3 residues before the CDR3 end, and the germline J gene provides the missing end. This chain links TRBV2 with TRBJ2-3, with D possibly matching TRBD2 (5 bases). This CDR3 has 15 residues. The germline V gene encodes CDR1 SNHLY and CDR2 FYNNEI. V dropped 0 bases and J dropped 4 bases, with 11 bases sitting between them. The covered CDR3 bases are TGTGCCAGCAGTGAAGCCCCAGAGGGTGCAGATACG. Amino acids: CASSEAPEGADT. The full CDR3 is CASSEAPEGADTQYF. Looking up the rest from reference TRBV2 and TRBJ2-3 gives the full variable domain: EPEVTQTPSHQVTQMGQEVILRCVPISNHLYFYWYRQILGQKVEFLVSFYNNEISEKSEIFDDQFSVERPDGSNFTLKIRSTKLEDSAMYFCASSEAPEGADTQYFGPGTRLTVL.

Worth noting for this clone: The read is 3 residues too short to cover the CDR3 end, so that end is filled in from the germline J gene. The chain is built from TRBV7-9 and TRBJ1-3; the match to TRBD1 covers 10 bases. CDR1 is SEHNR and CDR2 is FQNEAQ in the germline V gene (reference sequence). CDR3 length: 14 amino acids. Trimming at V came to 10 bases and at J to 2 bases, leaving 5 bases not matched to a gene. The CDR3 sequence: CATGGTGAGNTIYF. The sequenced part of the CDR3 DNA is TGTGCCACAGGGGGGACAGGGGCTGGAAACACC.

There are many counts of this clone. The read falls 3 residues short of the CDR3 end, and the missing part is taken from the germline J gene. V gene TRBV10-3 combines with J gene TRBJ2-2, with a weak D call TRBD1 (6 bases). CDR1 is ENHRY, CDR2 SYGVKD, per germline. V lost 6 bases and J lost 0, with 11 bases in between. The CDR3 has 15 residues. The part of the CDR3 DNA that was read is TGTGCCATCAGCCTTGGACAGACGAACACCGGGGAG. Translated, it gives CAISLGQTNTGE. The whole CDR3 sequence is CAISLGQTNTGELFF.

This clone has ten or more counts. The read terminates 3 residues ahead of where the CDR3 ends, so the germline J gene completes it. The rearrangement links TRBV30 to TRBJ1-5; D might be TRBD1 (6 bases). The CDR3 is 13 amino acids. Germline V CDR1 and CDR2: GTSNPN, SVGIG (reference sequence). Trimming stripped 2 bases from V and 4 bases from J, with 9 bases between. CDR3 loop: CAWSSQGNQPQHF. CDR3 DNA (partial): TGTGCCTGGAGTTCTCAGGGGAATCAGCCC.

Many counts were recorded for this clone. The sequence runs out 3 residues before the end of the CDR3; the remainder is reconstructed from the germline J gene. The V gene is TRBV5-1, the J gene TRBJ2-5; tentative D call: TRBD1 (5 bases). There are 15 residues in the CDR3. Per germline, CDR1 SGHRS and CDR2 YFSETQ. The ends were cut back, 0 bases at V and 5 bases at J, with 14 bases in the middle. CDR3 bases read: TGCGCCAGCAGCTTGGAGGGCAGGGCGACGGAGACC. Amino acid sequence: CASSLEGRATET. The CDR3 as a whole reads CASSLEGRATETQYF.

There are many counts of this clone. The CDR3 goes on 3 residues after the read ends, and that part is filled in from the germline J gene. The chain employs TRBV19 and TRBJ2-1; D perhaps matches TRBD2 (6 bases). V was trimmed by 4 bases and J by 2 bases, leaving 6 bases between them. Germline V CDR1 and CDR2: LNHDA, SQIVND (reference sequence). The CDR3 contains 13 residues. The CDR3 region is CASSSGTYNEQFF. Incomplete CDR3 DNA: TGTGCCAGTAGTAGCGGGACCTACAATGAG.

Ten or more counts support this clone. The read is 3 residues too short to cover the CDR3 end, so that end is filled in from the germline J gene. The rearrangement joins TRBV10-1 to TRBJ1-4, with no clear D. The germline gives CDR1 WNHNN, CDR2 SYGVQD (reference sequence). The CDR3 spans 13 residues. Trimming cost V 3 bases and J 5 bases, with 7 bases left between them. The sequenced CDR3 bases are TGCGCCAGCAGTGAACAGAGGAATGAAAAA. It encodes CASSEQRNEK. The whole CDR3 protein is CASSEQRNEKLFF.

This clone was observed many times. Read sequence stops 3 residues before the CDR3 end, and the germline J gene provides the missing end. The chain links TRBV5-1 to TRBJ2-3, with 12 bases that match TRBD2. Germline V gene data show CDR1 as SGHRS and CDR2 as YFSETQ. There are 14 residues in the CDR3. V shed 2 bases and J 5 bases; nucleotides not matched to a gene: 0. CDR3 DNA, as far as it was read: TGCGCCAGCAGCTTACTAGCGGGAGGAGATACG. This sequence encodes CASSLLAGGDT. The full-length CDR3 reads as CASSLLAGGDTQYF.

This clone came up many times. The CDR3 goes on 3 residues after the read ends, and that part is filled in from the germline J gene. The chain carries TRBV5-1 and TRBJ1-1, with 11 bases fitting TRBD1. This CDR3 is 17 amino acids long. Germline lookup yields CDR1 SGHRS and CDR2 YFSETQ. Unmatched junction bases numbered 8, after V lost 4 bases and J lost 0 bases. CDR3 DNA, as far as it was read: TGCGCCAGCAGCCCGAGGACAGGGGGCCCCATGAACACTGAA. This encodes CASSPRTGGPMNTE. The full CDR3 protein is CASSPRTGGPMNTEAFF.

At least ten counts were recorded for this clone. Coverage ceases 3 residues before the CDR3 finishes, and the germline J gene fills in the end. The gene calls are TRBV6-2 or TRBV6-3 and TRBJ2-7, with TRBD2 matching 10 bases. With 5 bases clipped from V and 6 bases from J, the junction kept 10 bases outside the gene matches. The CDR3 loop spans 15 amino acids. Germline V gene sequence: CDR1 MNHEY, CDR2 SVGEGT. The CDR3 loop reads CASSGAGLALIEQYF. CDR3 DNA, as far as it was read: TGTGCCAGCAGTGGTGCGGGACTAGCGCTCATCGAG.

This clone was detected ten times or more. Read sequence stops 3 residues before the CDR3 end, and the germline J gene provides the missing end. The chain couples TRBV20-1 to TRBJ2-2; unclear D gene. This CDR3 has 12 amino acids. CDR1 is DFQATT, CDR2 SNEGSKA, per germline (reference sequence). The V and J ends lost 5 bases and 8 bases respectively, with 12 bases between them. The CDR3 spells CSAVQVLGELFF. The DNA read from the CDR3 is TGCAGTGCTGTCCAGGTCTTGGGGGAG.

This clone was recorded at least ten times. Read data end 3 residues before the CDR3 end; the end is taken from the germline J gene. The genes are TRBV5-1 and TRBJ2-7, with 11 bases fitting TRBD1. Germline V gives CDR1 SGHRS, CDR2 YFSETQ. The CDR3 length is 21 residues. V lost 4 bases and J lost 3; bases outside the gene matches: 24. The CDR3 bases that were read are TGCGCCAGCAGCCCTGGACAGGGGGCACACCCGGGACTCCCAAGGCGCTACGAG. Its protein is CASSPGQGAHPGLPRRYE. The entire CDR3 reads CASSPGQGAHPGLPRRYEQYF.